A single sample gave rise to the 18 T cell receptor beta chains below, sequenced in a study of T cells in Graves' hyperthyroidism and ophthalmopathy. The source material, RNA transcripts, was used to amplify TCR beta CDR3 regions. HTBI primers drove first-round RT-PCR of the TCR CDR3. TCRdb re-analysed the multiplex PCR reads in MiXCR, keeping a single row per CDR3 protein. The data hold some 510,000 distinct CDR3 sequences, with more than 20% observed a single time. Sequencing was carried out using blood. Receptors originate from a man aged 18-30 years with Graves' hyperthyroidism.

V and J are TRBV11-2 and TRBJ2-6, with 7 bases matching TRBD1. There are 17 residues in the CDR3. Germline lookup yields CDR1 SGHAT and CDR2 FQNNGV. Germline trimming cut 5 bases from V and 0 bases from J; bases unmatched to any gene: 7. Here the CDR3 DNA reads TGTGCCAGCAGCCTGGGACAGTTTCGCTCTGGGGCCAACGTCCTGACTTTC. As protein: CASSLGQFRSGANVLTF.

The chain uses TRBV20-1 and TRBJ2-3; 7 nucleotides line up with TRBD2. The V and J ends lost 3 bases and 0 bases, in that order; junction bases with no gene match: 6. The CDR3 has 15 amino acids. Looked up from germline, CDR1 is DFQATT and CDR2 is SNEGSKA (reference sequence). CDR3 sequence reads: CSARSSGVSTDTQYF. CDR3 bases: TGCAGTGCTAGGTCCAGCGGGGTCAGCACAGATACGCAGTATTTT.

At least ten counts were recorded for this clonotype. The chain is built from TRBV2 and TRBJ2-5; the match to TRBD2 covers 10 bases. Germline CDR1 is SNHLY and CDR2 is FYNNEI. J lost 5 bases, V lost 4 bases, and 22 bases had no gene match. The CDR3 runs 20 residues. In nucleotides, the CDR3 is TGTGCCAGCAGTGGAACCCTAGGGGCTAGCGGGGGTTATCCCACGGAGACCCAGTACTTC. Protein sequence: CASSGTLGASGGYPTETQYF.

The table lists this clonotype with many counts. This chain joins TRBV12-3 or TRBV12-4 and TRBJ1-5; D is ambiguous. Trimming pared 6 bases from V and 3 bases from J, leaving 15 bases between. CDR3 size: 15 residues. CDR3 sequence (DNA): TGTGCCAGCAGCAAACGAGGTCAGATCAATCAGCCCCAGCATTTT. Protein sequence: CASSKRGQINQPQHF.

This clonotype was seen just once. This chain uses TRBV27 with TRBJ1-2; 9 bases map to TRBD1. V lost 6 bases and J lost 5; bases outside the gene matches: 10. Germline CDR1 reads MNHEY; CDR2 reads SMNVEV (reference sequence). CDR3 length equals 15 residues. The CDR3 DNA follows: TGTGCCAGCAGCCCGCTCGGAGGGACAGGGTATGGCTACACCTTC. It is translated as CASSPLGGTGYGYTF.

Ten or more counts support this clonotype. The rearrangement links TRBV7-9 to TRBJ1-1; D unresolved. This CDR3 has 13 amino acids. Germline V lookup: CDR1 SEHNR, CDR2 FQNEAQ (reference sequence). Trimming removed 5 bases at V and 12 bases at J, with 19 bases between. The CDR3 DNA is TGTGCCAGCAGCCCTCCGGACGAGGAGGCGACTTTCTTT. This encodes CASSPPDEEATFF.

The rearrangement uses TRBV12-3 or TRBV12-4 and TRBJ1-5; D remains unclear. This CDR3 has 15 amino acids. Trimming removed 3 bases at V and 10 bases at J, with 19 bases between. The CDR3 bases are TGTGCCAGCAGTTTCGGGCAGACCCAAAGTTTACCCCAGCATTTT. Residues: CASSFGQTQSLPQHF.

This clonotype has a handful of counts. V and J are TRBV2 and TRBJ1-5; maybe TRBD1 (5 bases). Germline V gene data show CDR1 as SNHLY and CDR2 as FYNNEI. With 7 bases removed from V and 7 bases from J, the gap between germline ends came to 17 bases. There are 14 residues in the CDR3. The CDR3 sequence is CASKGRLSGQPQHF. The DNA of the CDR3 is TGTGCCAGCAAGGGGAGGCTCTCCGGGCAGCCCCAGCATTTT. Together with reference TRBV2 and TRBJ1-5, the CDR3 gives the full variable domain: EPEVTQTPSHQVTQMGQEVILRCVPISNHLYFYWYRQILGQKVEFLVSFYNNEISEKSEIFDDQFSVERPDGSNFTLKIRSTKLEDSAMYFCASKGRLSGQPQHFGDGTRLSIL.

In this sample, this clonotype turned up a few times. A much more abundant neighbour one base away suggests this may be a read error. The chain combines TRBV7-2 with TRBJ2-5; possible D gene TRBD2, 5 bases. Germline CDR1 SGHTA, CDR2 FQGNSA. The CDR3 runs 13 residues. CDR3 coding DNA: TGTGCCAGCAGCTTAGCAACTGGGGAGAGCCAGTACTTC. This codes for CASSLATGESQYF.

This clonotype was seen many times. CDR3 bases: TGTGCCAGCAGTATGACAGCGGTCCCTGGGGAGCTGTTTTTT. Translation: CASSMTAVPGELFF. The rearrangement uses TRBV12-3 or TRBV12-4 and TRBJ2-2; D may match TRBD1 or TRBD2 (5 bases each). Trimming shortened V by 5 bases and J by 8 bases, and 15 bases separated the two germline ends. The CDR3 totals 14 residues.

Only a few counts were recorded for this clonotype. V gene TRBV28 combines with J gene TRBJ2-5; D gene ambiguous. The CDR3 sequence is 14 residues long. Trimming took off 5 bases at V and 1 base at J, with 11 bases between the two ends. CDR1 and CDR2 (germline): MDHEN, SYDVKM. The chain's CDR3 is CASSPSRIQETQYF. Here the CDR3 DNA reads TGTGCCAGCAGTCCCTCAAGGATCCAAGAGACCCAGTACTTC.

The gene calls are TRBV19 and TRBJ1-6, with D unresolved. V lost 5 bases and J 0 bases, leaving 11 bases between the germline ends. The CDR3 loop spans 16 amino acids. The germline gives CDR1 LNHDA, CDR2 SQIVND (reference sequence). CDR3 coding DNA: TGTGCCAGTAGTGTCGACGTAGGCTCCTATAATTCACCCCTCCACTTT. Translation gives CASSVDVGSYNSPLHF.

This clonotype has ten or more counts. The CDR3 coding sequence is TGTGCCAGCAGTTTAGGGCCGCAGACACAAGAGACCCAGTACTTC. The encoded protein is CASSLGPQTQETQYF. This chain joins TRBV12-3 or TRBV12-4 and TRBJ2-5; D gene unclear. V lost 1 base and J 2 bases, leaving 11 bases between the germline ends. The CDR3 is 15 residues long.

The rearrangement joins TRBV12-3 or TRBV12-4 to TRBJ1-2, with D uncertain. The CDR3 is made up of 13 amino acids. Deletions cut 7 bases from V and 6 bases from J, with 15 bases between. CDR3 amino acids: CASTSDGRNGYTF. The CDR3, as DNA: TGTGCCAGCACCTCGGACGGAAGAAATGGCTACACCTTC.

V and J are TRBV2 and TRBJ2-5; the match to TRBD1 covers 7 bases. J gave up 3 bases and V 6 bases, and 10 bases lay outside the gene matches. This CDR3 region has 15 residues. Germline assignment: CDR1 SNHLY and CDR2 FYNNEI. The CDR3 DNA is TGTGCCAGCAGGGAATCCGGGACAGAGAAAGAGACCCAGTACTTC. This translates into CASRESGTEKETQYF.

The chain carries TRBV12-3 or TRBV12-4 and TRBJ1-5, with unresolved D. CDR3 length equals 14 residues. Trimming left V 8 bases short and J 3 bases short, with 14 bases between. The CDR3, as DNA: TGTGCCAGCCCATTGGGGAGTAACAATCAGCCCCAGCATTTT. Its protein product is CASPLGSNNQPQHF.

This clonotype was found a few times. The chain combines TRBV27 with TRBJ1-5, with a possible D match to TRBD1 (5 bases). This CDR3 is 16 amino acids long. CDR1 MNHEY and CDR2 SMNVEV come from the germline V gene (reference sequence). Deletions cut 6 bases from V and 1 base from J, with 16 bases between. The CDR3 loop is CASSSSPGPSNQPQHF. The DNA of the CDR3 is TGTGCCAGCAGCTCGAGCCCGGGACCAAGCAATCAGCCCCAGCATTTT.

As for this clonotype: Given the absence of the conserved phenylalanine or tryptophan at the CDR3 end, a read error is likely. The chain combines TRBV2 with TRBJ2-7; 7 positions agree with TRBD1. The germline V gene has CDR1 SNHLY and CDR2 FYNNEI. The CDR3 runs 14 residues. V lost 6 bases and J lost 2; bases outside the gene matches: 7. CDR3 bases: TGTGCCAGCAGAGACATGACAGGGCCCTACGAGCAGTACATC. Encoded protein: CASRDMTGPYEQYI.